This T cell receptor (beta chain) appears in the sequencing data of a study of early stage breast cancer tumors. At the level of the study: Most invasive tumors, about 80% of the 16, were ER+/PR+/HER2-. Each sample averaged approximately 10-fold read coverage.

General study results and limits: Chain pairing and CD4, CD8 or FOXP3 expression were not captured.

Details on this clone: The antigen remains unidentified.

Some clones are missing from TCRdb's copy, which holds only in-frame ones; the method was immunoSEQ multiplex PCR. This table holds 51,000 or so clones, approximately 80% found once. Trimming removed 6 bases at V and 3 bases at J, with 12 bases between. Germline CDR1 LNHDA, CDR2 SQIVND (reference sequence). CDR3 length equals 13 residues. This clonotype was sampled from a person between 45 and 65 years old with breast cancer. The sequenced material came from blood. This sequence joins TRBV19 and TRBJ2-7; the D call may be TRBD1 or TRBD2 (5 bases each). CDR3 bases: TGTGCCAGTAGAAGGAGAGGGGACTACGAGCAGTACTTC. Translation gives CASRRRGDYEQYF.